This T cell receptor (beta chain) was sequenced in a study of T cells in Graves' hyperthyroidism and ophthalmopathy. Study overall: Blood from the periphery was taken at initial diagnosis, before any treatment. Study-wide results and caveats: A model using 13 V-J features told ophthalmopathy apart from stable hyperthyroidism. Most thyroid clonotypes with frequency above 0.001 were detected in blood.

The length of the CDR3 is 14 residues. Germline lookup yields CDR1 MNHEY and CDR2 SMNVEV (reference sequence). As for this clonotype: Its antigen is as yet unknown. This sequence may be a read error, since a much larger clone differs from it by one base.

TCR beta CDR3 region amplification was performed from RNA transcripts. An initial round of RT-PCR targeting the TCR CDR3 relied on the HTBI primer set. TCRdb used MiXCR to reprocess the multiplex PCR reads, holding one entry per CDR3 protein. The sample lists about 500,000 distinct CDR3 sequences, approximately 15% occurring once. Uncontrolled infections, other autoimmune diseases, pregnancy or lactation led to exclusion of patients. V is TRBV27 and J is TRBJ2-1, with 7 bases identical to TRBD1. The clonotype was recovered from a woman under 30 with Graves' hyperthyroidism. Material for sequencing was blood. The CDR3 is CVSSSRQGWTEQFF. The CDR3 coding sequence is TGTGTCAGCAGTTCCCGACAGGGTTGGACTGAGCAGTTCTTC.